The T cell receptor beta chain described here comes from a study of CD8+CD57+ T cells in acquired aplastic anemia. Whole-study findings and limits: Significance was not reached for CD8+ Simpson's diversity between patients and controls. Around 27 was the count of CD8+ CDR3 sequences that patients shared with controls.

By flow cytometry, patients selected for sequencing had shown an expansion of CD8+CD57+ cells. Every patient presented with severe acquired aplastic anemia. Patients had received no therapy at the time of blood sampling. Germline V gene data show CDR1 as SNHLY and CDR2 as FYNNEI. The CDR3 is 13 amino acids. Deletions cut 5 bases from V and 5 bases from J, with 11 bases between. Investigators profiled TCR beta VDJ and CDR3 from genomic DNA template. TCRdb itself ran the reads through MiXCR, one entry per CDR3 protein. The table records 200,000 to 250,000 distinct CDR3 sequences, approximately 65% of them present only once. Remarks on this clonotype: Its target is unknown.

Material: sorted CD4+, CD8+, or CD8+CD57+ T cells (not recorded which) from PBMCs. The source is a human donor with aplastic anemia. This chain joins TRBV2 and TRBJ2-3, with D tentatively TRBD2 (6 bases). In DNA, the CDR3 is TGTGCCAGCAGTCCGCAGGGAGGAGATACGCAGTATTTT. It encodes CASSPQGGDTQYF.